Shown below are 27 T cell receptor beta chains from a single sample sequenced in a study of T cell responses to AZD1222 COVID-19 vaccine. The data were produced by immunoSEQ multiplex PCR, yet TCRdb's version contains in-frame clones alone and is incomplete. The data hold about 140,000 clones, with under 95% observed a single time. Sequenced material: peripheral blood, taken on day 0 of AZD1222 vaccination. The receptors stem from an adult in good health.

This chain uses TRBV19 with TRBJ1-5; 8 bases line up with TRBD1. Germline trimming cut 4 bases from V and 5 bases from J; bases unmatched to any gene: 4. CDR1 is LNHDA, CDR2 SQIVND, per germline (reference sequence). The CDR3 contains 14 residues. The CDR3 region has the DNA TGTGCCAGTAGTAGGACAGGGCTTCATCAGCCCCAGCATTTT. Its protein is CASSRTGLHQPQHF. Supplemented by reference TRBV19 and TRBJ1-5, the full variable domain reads DGGITQSPKYLFRKEGQNVTLSCEQNLNHDAMYWYRQDPGQGLRLIYYSQIVNDFQKGDIAEGYSVSREKKESFPLTVTSAQKNPTAFYLCASSRTGLHQPQHFGDGTRLSIL.

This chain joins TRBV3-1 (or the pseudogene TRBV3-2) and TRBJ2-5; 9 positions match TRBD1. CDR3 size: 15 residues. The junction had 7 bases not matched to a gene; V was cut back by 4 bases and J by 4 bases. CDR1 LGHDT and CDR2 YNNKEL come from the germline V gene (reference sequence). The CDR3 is CASSPGTGNVETQYF. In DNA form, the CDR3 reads TGTGCCAGCAGCCCCGGGACAGGGAATGTAGAGACCCAGTACTTC.

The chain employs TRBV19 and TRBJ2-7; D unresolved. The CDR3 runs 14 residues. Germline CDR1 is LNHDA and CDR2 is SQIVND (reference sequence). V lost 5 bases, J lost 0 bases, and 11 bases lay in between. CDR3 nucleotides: TGTGCCAGTAGTCCGGATTTTAGCTCCTACGAGCAGTACTTC. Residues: CASSPDFSSYEQYF.

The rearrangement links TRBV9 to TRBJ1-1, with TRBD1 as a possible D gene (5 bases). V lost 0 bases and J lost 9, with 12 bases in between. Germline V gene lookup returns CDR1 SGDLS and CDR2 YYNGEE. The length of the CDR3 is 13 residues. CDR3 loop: CASSVGLTGQAFF. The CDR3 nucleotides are TGTGCCAGCAGCGTAGGGCTCACAGGCCAAGCTTTCTTT.

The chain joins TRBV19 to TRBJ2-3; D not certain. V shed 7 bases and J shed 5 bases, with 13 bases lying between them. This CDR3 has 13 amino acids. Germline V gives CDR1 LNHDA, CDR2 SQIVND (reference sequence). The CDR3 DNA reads TGTGCCAGTACCCCGGCGGTGGAAGATACGCAGTATTTT. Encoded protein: CASTPAVEDTQYF.

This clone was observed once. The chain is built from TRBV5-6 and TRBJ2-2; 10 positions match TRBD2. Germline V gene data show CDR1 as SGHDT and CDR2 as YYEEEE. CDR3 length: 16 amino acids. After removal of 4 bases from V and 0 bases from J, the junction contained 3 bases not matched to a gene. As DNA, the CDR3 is TGTGCCAGCAGCCCGGGACTAGCGACGAACACCGGGGAGCTGTTTTTT. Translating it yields CASSPGLATNTGELFF.

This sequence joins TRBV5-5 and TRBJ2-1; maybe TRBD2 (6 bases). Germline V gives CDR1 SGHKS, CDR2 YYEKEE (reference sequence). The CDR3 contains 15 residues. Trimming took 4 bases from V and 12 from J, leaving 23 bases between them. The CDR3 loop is CASSLGGTSGSRQFF. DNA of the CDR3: TGTGCCAGCAGCCTGGGCGGGACGTCAGGGAGTCGGCAGTTCTTC.

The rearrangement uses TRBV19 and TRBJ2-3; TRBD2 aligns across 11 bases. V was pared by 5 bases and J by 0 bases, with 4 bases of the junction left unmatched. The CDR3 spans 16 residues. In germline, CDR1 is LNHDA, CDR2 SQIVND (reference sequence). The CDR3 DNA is TGTGCCAGTAGTCCAAGGACTAGCGGGAGCACAGATACGCAGTATTTT. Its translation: CASSPRTSGSTDTQYF.

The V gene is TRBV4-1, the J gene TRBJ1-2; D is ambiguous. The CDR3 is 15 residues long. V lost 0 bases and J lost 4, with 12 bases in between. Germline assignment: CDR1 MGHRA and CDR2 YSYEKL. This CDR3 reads CASSQDFSGIYGYTF. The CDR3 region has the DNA TGCGCCAGCAGCCAAGATTTCTCGGGGATCTATGGCTACACCTTC.

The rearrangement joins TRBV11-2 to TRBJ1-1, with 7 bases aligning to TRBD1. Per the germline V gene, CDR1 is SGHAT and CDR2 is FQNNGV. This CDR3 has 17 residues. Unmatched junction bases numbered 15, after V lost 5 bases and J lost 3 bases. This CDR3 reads CASSLQGIRIGDTEAFF. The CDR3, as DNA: TGTGCCAGCAGCCTACAGGGGATTCGTATTGGGGACACTGAAGCTTTCTTT.

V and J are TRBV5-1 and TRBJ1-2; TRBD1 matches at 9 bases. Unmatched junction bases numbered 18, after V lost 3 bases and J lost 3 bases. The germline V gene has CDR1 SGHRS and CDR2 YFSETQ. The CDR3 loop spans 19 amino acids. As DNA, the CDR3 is TGCGCCAGCAGCTCCGGCGTTTCACAGGGGGCGCATCTTGACTATGGCTACACCTTC. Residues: CASSSGVSQGAHLDYGYTF.

The CDR3 sequence: CASSYPRRGVLNTGELFF. CDR3 sequence (DNA): TGTGCCAGCAGTTACCCCCGTCGGGGGGTATTGAACACCGGGGAGCTGTTTTTT. The V gene is TRBV6-2 or TRBV6-3, the J gene TRBJ2-2; 7 bases map to TRBD2. The V segment lost 2 bases and the J segment 1 base; nucleotides outside the gene matches: 10. Germline V lookup: CDR1 MNHEY, CDR2 SVGEGT. The CDR3 has 18 amino acids.

Here the CDR3 reads CASSPPIAANTEAFF. The CDR3 DNA reads as TGTGCCAGCTCACCACCGATCGCGGCGAACACTGAAGCTTTCTTT. The chain employs TRBV18 and TRBJ1-1, with D unclear. V was shortened by 0 bases and J by 1 base, with 9 bases between the two germline ends. CDR3 length: 15 residues. Germline CDR1 KGHSH, CDR2 LQKENI.

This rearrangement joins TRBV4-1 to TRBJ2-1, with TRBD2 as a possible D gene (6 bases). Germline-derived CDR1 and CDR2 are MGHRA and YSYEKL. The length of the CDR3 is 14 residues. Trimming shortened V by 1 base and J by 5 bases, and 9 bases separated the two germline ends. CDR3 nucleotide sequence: TGCGCCAGCAGCCAAGTGGGACTCCACAATGAGCAGTTCTTC. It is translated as CASSQVGLHNEQFF.

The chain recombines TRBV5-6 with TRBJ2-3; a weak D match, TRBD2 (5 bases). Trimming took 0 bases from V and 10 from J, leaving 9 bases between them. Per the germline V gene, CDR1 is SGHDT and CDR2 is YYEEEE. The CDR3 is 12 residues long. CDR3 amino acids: CASSLARGAQYF. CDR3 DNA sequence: TGTGCCAGCAGCTTGGCACGGGGAGCGCAGTATTTT.

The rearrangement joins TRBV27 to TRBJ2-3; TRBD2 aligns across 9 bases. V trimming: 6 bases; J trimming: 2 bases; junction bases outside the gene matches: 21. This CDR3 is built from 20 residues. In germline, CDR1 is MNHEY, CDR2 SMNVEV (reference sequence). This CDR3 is CASSRFSSAAGGPLTDTQYF. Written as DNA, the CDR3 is TGTGCCAGCAGCCGCTTTTCCTCGGCGGCGGGAGGGCCTCTCACAGATACGCAGTATTTT.

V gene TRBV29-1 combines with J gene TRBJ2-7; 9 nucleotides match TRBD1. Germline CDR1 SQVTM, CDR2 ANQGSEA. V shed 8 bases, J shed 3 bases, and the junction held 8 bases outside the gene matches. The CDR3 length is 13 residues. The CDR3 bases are TGCAGCACCAGACAGGGGGGTAACTACGAGCAGTACTTC. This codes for CSTRQGGNYEQYF.

The chain's CDR3 is CASSLQTGGPYNEQFF. Written as DNA, the CDR3 is TGCGCCAGCAGCCTCCAGACAGGGGGCCCCTACAATGAGCAGTTCTTC. The rearrangement joins TRBV4-3 to TRBJ2-1; 10 bases fit TRBD1. This CDR3 region has 16 residues. Per the germline V gene, CDR1 is LGHNA and CDR2 is YSLEER. V shed 4 bases and J 2 bases; nucleotides not matched to a gene: 5.

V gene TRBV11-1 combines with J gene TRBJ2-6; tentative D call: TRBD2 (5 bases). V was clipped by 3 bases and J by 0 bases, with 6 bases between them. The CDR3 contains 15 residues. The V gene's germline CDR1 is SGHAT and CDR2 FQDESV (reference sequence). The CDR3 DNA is TGTGCCAGCAGCTTTCGGGGCTCTGGGGCCAACGTCCTGACTTTC. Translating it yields CASSFRGSGANVLTF. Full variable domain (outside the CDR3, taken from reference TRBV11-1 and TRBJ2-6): EAEVAQSPRYKITEKSQAVAFWCDPISGHATLYWYRQILGQGPELLVQFQDESVVDDSQLPKDRFSAERLKGVDSTLKIQPAELGDSAMYLCASSFRGSGANVLTFGAGSRLTVL.

CDR3 sequence reads: CASSERDRAYNEQFF. The CDR3 region has the DNA TGTGCCAGCAGTGAGCGGGACAGGGCGTACAATGAGCAGTTCTTC. The chain uses TRBV6-1 and TRBJ2-1; 9 positions agree with TRBD1. This CDR3 has 15 residues. Germline assignment: CDR1 MNHNS and CDR2 SASEGT. Trimming took 3 bases from V and 4 from J; bases not matched to a gene: 4.

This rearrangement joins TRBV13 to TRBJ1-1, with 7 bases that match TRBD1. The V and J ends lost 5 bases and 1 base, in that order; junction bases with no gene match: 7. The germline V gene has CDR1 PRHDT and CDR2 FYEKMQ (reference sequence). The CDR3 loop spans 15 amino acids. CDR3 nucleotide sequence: TGTGCCAGCAGCCTACCGGGACAGCAGAACACTGAAGCTTTCTTT. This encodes CASSLPGQQNTEAFF.

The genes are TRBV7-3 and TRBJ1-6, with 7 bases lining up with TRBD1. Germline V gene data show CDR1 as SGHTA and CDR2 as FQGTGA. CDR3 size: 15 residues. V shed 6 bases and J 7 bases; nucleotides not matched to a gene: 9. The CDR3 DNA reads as TGTGCCAGCAGGTCCTCCGGGACAGCAAATTCACCCCTCCACTTT. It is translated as CASRSSGTANSPLHF.

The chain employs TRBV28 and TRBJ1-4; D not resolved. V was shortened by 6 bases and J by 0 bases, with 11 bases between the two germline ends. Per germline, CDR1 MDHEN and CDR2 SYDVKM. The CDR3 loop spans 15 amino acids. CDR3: CASSPASPTNEKLFF. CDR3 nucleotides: TGTGCCAGCAGCCCCGCCAGCCCAACTAATGAAAAACTGTTTTTT.

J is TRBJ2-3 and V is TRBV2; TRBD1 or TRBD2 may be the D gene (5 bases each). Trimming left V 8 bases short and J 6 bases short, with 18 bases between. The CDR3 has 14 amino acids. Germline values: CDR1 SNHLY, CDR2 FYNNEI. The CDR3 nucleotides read TGTGCCAGCGCAGGGACCGCCGTCATGGATACGCAGTATTTT. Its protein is CASAGTAVMDTQYF.

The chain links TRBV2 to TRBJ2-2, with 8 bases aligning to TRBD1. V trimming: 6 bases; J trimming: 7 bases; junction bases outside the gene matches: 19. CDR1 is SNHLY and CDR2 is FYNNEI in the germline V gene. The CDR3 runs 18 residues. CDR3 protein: CASRTSNQTGADGGELFF. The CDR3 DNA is TGTGCCAGCAGAACATCAAACCAGACAGGGGCGGACGGCGGGGAGCTGTTTTTT.

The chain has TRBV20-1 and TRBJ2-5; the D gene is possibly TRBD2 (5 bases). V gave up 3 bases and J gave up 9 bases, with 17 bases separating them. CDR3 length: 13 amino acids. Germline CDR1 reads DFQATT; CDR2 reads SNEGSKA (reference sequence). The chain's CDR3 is CSASSQRSWAQYF. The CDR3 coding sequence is TGCAGTGCTAGTTCACAGCGGTCCTGGGCCCAGTACTTC.

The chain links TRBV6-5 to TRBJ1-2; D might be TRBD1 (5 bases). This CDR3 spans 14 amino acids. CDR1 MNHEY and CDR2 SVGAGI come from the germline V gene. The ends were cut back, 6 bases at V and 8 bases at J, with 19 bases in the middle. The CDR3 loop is CASSHRQLSQGYTF. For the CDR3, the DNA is TGTGCCAGCAGCCATCGACAGTTAAGTCAAGGCTACACCTTC.